Below are 30 T cell receptor beta chains sequenced from a single sample in a study of PD-L1 blockade in urothelial cancer. The repertoire was sequenced with immunoSEQ multiplex PCR; TCRdb's copy has only in-frame clones and lacks some. The sample lists more than 90,000 clones, 75% to 95% seen once, with less than 4.5% in the top ten. Time point of the sample: peripheral blood 6 weeks after treatment start. Sequenced here: PBMCs, sampled around atezolizumab (anti-PD-L1) treatment. These receptors all come from a man in his 60s with urothelial cancer.

The chain employs TRBV5-4 and TRBJ1-1; 9 nucleotides align to TRBD1. Germline V gene sequence: CDR1 SGHNT, CDR2 YYREEE (reference sequence). The CDR3 sequence is 14 residues long. The ends lost 5 bases at V and 0 bases at J; junction bases unmatched: 2. Here the CDR3 reads CASRQGALNTEAFF. The CDR3 coding sequence is TGTGCCAGCAGACAGGGGGCTTTGAACACTGAAGCTTTCTTT. Variable domain in full (rest from reference TRBV5-4 and TRBJ1-1): ETGVTQSPTHLIKTRGQQVTLRCSSQSGHNTVSWYQQALGQGPQFIFQYYREEENGRGNFPPRFSGLQFPNYSSELNVNALELDDSALYLCASRQGALNTEAFFGQGTRLTVV.

J is TRBJ2-7 and V is TRBV5-6; D is perhaps TRBD1 (6 bases). Deletions cut 5 bases from V and 7 bases from J, with 19 bases between. CDR1 and CDR2 (germline): SGHDT, YYEEEE. This CDR3 is built from 14 residues. The DNA for the CDR3 is TGTGCCAGCAGTCCCGGGACATGGACGCGGGAGCAGTACTTC. Protein product: CASSPGTWTREQYF. The variable domain in full, completed from reference TRBV5-6 and TRBJ2-7, reads DAGVTQSPTHLIKTRGQQVTLRCSPKSGHDTVSWYQQALGQGPQFIFQYYEEEERQRGNFPDRFSGHQFPNYSSELNVNALLLGDSALYLCASSPGTWTREQYFGPGTRLTVT.

This clone showed up just once. V is TRBV28 and J is TRBJ1-2, with D tentatively TRBD1 (5 bases). CDR3 size: 14 residues. V gave up 5 bases and J gave up 8 bases, with 18 bases separating them. Germline CDR1 and CDR2: MDHEN and SYDVKM. In DNA form, the CDR3 reads TGTGCCAGCAGTCCGCGCGGGGGGAGGAGGGGCTACACCTTC. Encoded protein: CASSPRGGRRGYTF.

This clone has only one observation. This sequence joins TRBV27 and TRBJ2-1; 8 bases are shared with TRBD1. The CDR3 loop spans 15 amino acids. With V trimmed by 6 bases and J by 7 bases, 11 bases remained unmatched. Germline CDR1 MNHEY, CDR2 SMNVEV (reference sequence). In nucleotides, the CDR3 is TGTGCCAGCAGAACGTCGTACCAGGGGGCGAATGAGCAGTTCTTC. This codes for CASRTSYQGANEQFF.

The rearrangement uses TRBV4-3 and TRBJ2-2, with D perhaps TRBD1 (5 bases). Trimming stripped 5 bases from V and 3 bases from J, with 10 bases between. The CDR3 consists of 14 residues. From germline, CDR1 is LGHNA and CDR2 YSLEER. The CDR3 sequence is CASSGAGHTGELFF. CDR3 sequence (DNA): TGCGCCAGCAGCGGGGCAGGGCACACCGGGGAGCTGTTTTTT.

V usage is TRBV28 and J usage is TRBJ1-2; D unclear. Trimming pared 6 bases from V and 8 bases from J, leaving 10 bases between. This CDR3 is 11 amino acids long. The germline V gene encodes CDR1 MDHEN and CDR2 SYDVKM. The CDR3 here is CASSNLRGYTF. CDR3 coding DNA: TGTGCCAGCAGCAACCTTCGGGGCTACACCTTC.

This rearrangement joins TRBV2 to TRBJ2-7; D possibly corresponds to TRBD2 (6 bases). The CDR3 sequence is 14 residues long. V gave up 6 bases and J gave up 7 bases, with 19 bases separating them. Per the germline V gene, CDR1 is SNHLY and CDR2 is FYNNEI. CDR3 sequence reads: CASRSRDSLWEQYF. CDR3 nucleotides: TGTGCCAGCAGATCCAGGGACTCACTCTGGGAGCAGTACTTC.

CDR3 nucleotides: TGCGCCAGCAGTAGACTAGCGGCCTCCTACGAGCAGTACTTC. It yields the protein CASSRLAASYEQYF. The V gene is TRBV10-2, the J gene TRBJ2-7; the match to TRBD2 covers 9 bases. Germline lookup yields CDR1 WSHSY and CDR2 SAAADI. After removal of 5 bases from V and 0 bases from J, the junction contained 2 bases not matched to a gene. There are 14 residues in the CDR3.

V is TRBV6-1 and J is TRBJ1-1; tentative D call: TRBD1 (6 bases). The germline V gene encodes CDR1 MNHNS and CDR2 SASEGT. The V end was cut by 5 bases, the J end by 4 bases, with 14 bases between. This CDR3 comprises 14 residues. In nucleotides, the CDR3 is TGTGCCAGCAGTTTAACAGGGACGGGCACTGAAGCTTTCTTT. Encoded protein: CASSLTGTGTEAFF.

There are a few counts of this clone. This chain connects TRBV5-1 to TRBJ1-1, with D perhaps TRBD1 (5 bases). V was trimmed by 10 bases and J by 8 bases, leaving 15 bases between them. CDR3 size: 11 residues. The germline gives CDR1 SGHRS, CDR2 YFSETQ. The CDR3 bases are TGCGCCTCGGGGGGAGCAGACGAAGCTTTCTTT. This encodes CASGGADEAFF.

The chain has TRBV5-5 and TRBJ2-7; TRBD1 might be the D (5 bases). V was clipped by 4 bases and J by 0 bases, with 14 bases between them. Germline V gene data show CDR1 as SGHKS and CDR2 as YYEKEE (reference sequence). This CDR3 region has 15 residues. The CDR3 loop reads CASSPVVTGSYEQYF. The CDR3 DNA is TGTGCCAGCAGCCCGGTCGTTACAGGCTCCTACGAGCAGTACTTC. The whole variable domain, remainder taken from reference TRBV5-5 and TRBJ2-7, is DAGVTQSPTHLIKTRGQQVTLRCSPISGHKSVSWYQQVLGQGPQFIFQYYEKEERGRGNFPDRFSARQFPNYSSELNVNALLLGDSALYLCASSPVVTGSYEQYFGPGTRLTVT.

This sequence joins TRBV5-4 and TRBJ1-6; 9 nucleotides match TRBD1. This CDR3 region has 17 residues. The trim removed 4 bases at V and 6 bases at J, leaving 11 bases unmatched. From germline, CDR1 is SGHNT and CDR2 YYREEE (reference sequence). The CDR3 DNA sequence: TGTGCCAGCAGCCTCGGGACAGGGTCGGGGATTAATTCACCCCTCCACTTT. Translated: CASSLGTGSGINSPLHF. The variable domain in full, completed from reference TRBV5-4 and TRBJ1-6, reads ETGVTQSPTHLIKTRGQQVTLRCSSQSGHNTVSWYQQALGQGPQFIFQYYREEENGRGNFPPRFSGLQFPNYSSELNVNALELDDSALYLCASSLGTGSGINSPLHFGNGTRLTVT.

This clone was counted between two and nine times. CDR3 in amino acids: CAWSPQGQPQHF. In DNA form, the CDR3 reads TGTGCCTGGAGTCCACAGGGTCAGCCCCAGCATTTT. The rearrangement joins TRBV30 to TRBJ1-5; D is perhaps TRBD1 (6 bases). Trimming left V 2 bases short and J 6 bases short, with 8 bases between. The V gene's germline CDR1 is GTSNPN and CDR2 SVGIG (reference sequence). CDR3 size: 12 residues.

The chain combines TRBV5-4 with TRBJ2-1, with D tentatively TRBD2 (5 bases). CDR3 length equals 14 residues. Trimming shortened V by 4 bases and J by 5 bases, and 13 bases separated the two germline ends. CDR1 is SGHNT, CDR2 YYREEE, per germline (reference sequence). The CDR3 here is CASSPEAEHNEQFF. CDR3 nucleotides: TGTGCCAGCAGCCCGGAGGCCGAGCACAATGAGCAGTTCTTC.

This rearrangement joins TRBV7-3 to TRBJ1-1; a weak D match, TRBD1 (6 bases). This CDR3 contains 15 residues. From germline, CDR1 is SGHTA and CDR2 FQGTGA. V shed 5 bases and J shed 1 base, with 14 bases lying between them. The CDR3 DNA sequence: TGTGCCAGCAGCGCGAACAGGGTTGGGAACACTGAAGCTTTCTTT. Its protein is CASSANRVGNTEAFF. The full variable domain, in which reference TRBV7-3 and TRBJ1-1 provide the parts outside the CDR3, is GAGVSQTPSNKVTEKGKYVELRCDPISGHTALYWYRQSLGQGPEFLIYFQGTGAADDSGLPNDRFFAVRPEGSVSTLKIQRTERGDSAVYLCASSANRVGNTEAFFGQGTRLTVV.

The CDR3 region has the DNA TGTGCCAGCAGCTCACTAGCGGGAGTGGGCGAGCAGTACTTC. Protein: CASSSLAGVGEQYF. This chain links TRBV5-6 with TRBJ2-7; TRBD2 aligns across 11 bases. Trimming at V came to 3 bases and at J to 6 bases, leaving 5 bases not matched to a gene. There are 14 residues in the CDR3. The germline CDR1 and CDR2 sequences are SGHDT and YYEEEE.

The V call is TRBV9, the J call TRBJ2-5, with TRBD1 identical over 7 bases. The trim removed 2 bases at V and 1 base at J, leaving 8 bases unmatched. Germline-derived CDR1 and CDR2 are SGDLS and YYNGEE. The CDR3 extends over 16 amino acids. The CDR3 here is CASSVSPGTAQETQYF. The CDR3 coding sequence is TGTGCCAGCAGCGTGAGCCCCGGGACAGCCCAAGAGACCCAGTACTTC.

The table lists this clone with a count of one. The chain employs TRBV27 and TRBJ1-4, with D possibly TRBD1 on 6 matching bases. The CDR3 sequence is 14 residues long. Germline assignment: CDR1 MNHEY and CDR2 SMNVEV (reference sequence). V was cut by 6 bases and J by 7 bases, with 15 bases left in between. CDR3 nucleotides: TGTGCCAGCAGCCTAGGGGGTTTTGGTGAAAAACTGTTTTTT. Amino acids: CASSLGGFGEKLFF.

In DNA, the CDR3 is TGTGCCAGCAGCTTAGACCCCAGGGGGCCCCCGACGGGCACTGAAGCTTTCTTT. This translates into CASSLDPRGPPTGTEAFF. The V gene is TRBV11-2, the J gene TRBJ1-1; TRBD1 matches 8 bases. In germline, CDR1 is SGHAT, CDR2 FQNNGV. CDR3 size: 18 residues. V shed 0 bases, J shed 4 bases, and the junction held 13 bases outside the gene matches.

The V call is TRBV5-1, the J call TRBJ2-5, with a tentative D call TRBD1 (6 bases). Trimming cost V 3 bases and J 5 bases, with 14 bases left between them. CDR3 length: 14 amino acids. CDR1 and CDR2 (germline): SGHRS, YFSETQ. CDR3 protein: CASSSAGVRETQYF. The CDR3 nucleotides are TGCGCCAGCAGCTCCGCAGGGGTCCGGGAGACCCAGTACTTC.

The chain is built from TRBV6-1 and TRBJ1-1, with 10 bases matching TRBD1. The CDR3 extends over 14 amino acids. The junction had 2 bases not matched to a gene; V was cut back by 6 bases and J by 1 base. Germline CDR1 reads MNHNS; CDR2 reads SASEGT. CDR3 in DNA: TGTGCCAGCAGGACAGGGGGCGGGAACACTGAAGCTTTCTTT. Translation: CASRTGGGNTEAFF.

This chain uses TRBV10-2 with TRBJ1-6; the D is unclear. V lost 3 bases, J lost 3 bases, and 9 bases lay in between. The length of the CDR3 is 15 residues. Germline V gene data show CDR1 as WSHSY and CDR2 as SAAADI. CDR3 residues: CASSDGAYYNSPLHF. The CDR3 nucleotides read TGCGCCAGCAGTGACGGAGCCTACTATAATTCACCCCTCCACTTT.

The rearrangement joins TRBV10-2 to TRBJ2-3; tentatively, D is TRBD2 (6 bases). V dropped 4 bases and J dropped 1 base, with 12 bases sitting between them. Germline assignment: CDR1 WSHSY and CDR2 SAAADI. The CDR3 is 15 amino acids. CDR3: CASSALADGTDTQYF. For the CDR3, the DNA is TGCGCCAGCAGTGCACTAGCTGACGGCACAGATACGCAGTATTTT.

The chain uses TRBV6-1 and TRBJ2-2, with D perhaps TRBD1 (5 bases). From germline, CDR1 is MNHNS and CDR2 SASEGT. The length of the CDR3 is 16 residues. Trimming removed 1 base from V and 6 bases from J, with 15 bases in between. Here the CDR3 reads CASSEGAGSPSGELFF. DNA for the CDR3: TGTGCCAGCAGTGAAGGTGCAGGGTCACCCTCCGGGGAGCTGTTTTTT.

This chain links TRBV11-1 with TRBJ2-3; D possibly corresponds to TRBD2 (5 bases). Germline V gene data show CDR1 as SGHAT and CDR2 as FQDESV (reference sequence). The V end was cut by 2 bases, the J end by 7 bases, with 13 bases between. The CDR3 extends over 14 amino acids. Here the CDR3 DNA reads TGTGCCAGCAGCTTACTTCCGGGAATAAATACGCAGTATTTT. Its translation: CASSLLPGINTQYF.

CDR3 in amino acids: CASSLTRETQYF. CDR3 DNA: TGTGCCAGCAGTTTAACGCGGGAGACCCAGTACTTC. The chain has TRBV28 and TRBJ2-5, with unresolved D. V shed 2 bases and J shed 5 bases, with 6 bases lying between them. The CDR3 sequence is 12 residues long. Germline CDR1 reads MDHEN; CDR2 reads SYDVKM.

The rearrangement links TRBV5-4 to TRBJ2-7; TRBD1 is a possible D gene (5 bases). CDR1 SGHNT and CDR2 YYREEE come from the germline V gene (reference sequence). CDR3 size: 14 residues. Deletions cut 3 bases from V and 2 bases from J, with 12 bases between. In DNA, the CDR3 is TGTGCCAGCAGCTCGAAGGACACAACCTACGAGCAGTACTTC. This translates into CASSSKDTTYEQYF.

The J gene is TRBJ2-3, the V gene TRBV2; the D gene is possibly TRBD2 (5 bases). V lost 2 bases to trimming and J lost 2 bases, with 14 bases between them. Germline assignment: CDR1 SNHLY and CDR2 FYNNEI. The CDR3 has 16 amino acids. CDR3 amino acids: CASSEHGGRNTDTQYF. The CDR3 bases are TGTGCCAGCAGTGAACACGGAGGCAGAAACACAGATACGCAGTATTTT.

The chain is built from TRBV28 and TRBJ1-1; 8 nucleotides match TRBD1. Germline-derived CDR1 and CDR2 are MDHEN and SYDVKM. The CDR3 runs to 16 residues. The junction had 7 bases not matched to a gene; V was cut back by 4 bases and J by 0 bases. As DNA, the CDR3 is TGTGCCAGCAGTTCGCAACAGGGGGTCATGAACACTGAAGCTTTCTTT. It encodes CASSSQQGVMNTEAFF.

This rearrangement joins TRBV2 to TRBJ1-2; 10 bases fit TRBD1. The CDR3 spans 15 residues. Trimming took 2 bases from V and 6 from J; bases not matched to a gene: 6. Per the germline V gene, CDR1 is SNHLY and CDR2 is FYNNEI. The CDR3 region has the DNA TGTGCCAGCAGTGAACTGGACAGGGGGGGGGATGGCTACACCTTC. As protein: CASSELDRGGDGYTF.